This T cell receptor (beta chain) was captured in a study of monozygotic twins with inflammatory bowel disease. General study findings and limits: None of the different T cell subtypes could be distinguished from one another.

A note on this clonotype: No antigen is known for it.

Germline-derived CDR1 and CDR2 are SGHRS and YFSETQ. The CDR3 has 18 amino acids. TCRdb reprocessed the 5' RACE reads and reports one entry per CDR3 protein, with no DNA. The sample totals hundreds of thousands of distinct CDR3 sequences. The receptor comes from a human donor with ulcerative colitis or Crohn's disease, or a healthy co-twin of an affected twin (not recorded which). Sequencing was done on a sample of blood. The chain employs TRBV5-1 and TRBJ2-7; TCRdb indicates TRBD2, and absent DNA this call remains unverified. The CDR3 is CASSLVSSGGDFSYEQYF. Using reference TRBV5-1 and TRBJ2-7 for the parts outside the CDR3, the full variable domain is KAGVTQTPRYLIKTRGQQVTLSCSPISGHRSVSWYQQTPGQGLQFLFEYFSETQRNKGNFPGRFSGRQFSNSRSEMNVSTLELGDSALYLCASSLVSSGGDFSYEQYFGPGTRLTVT.